This T cell receptor (beta chain) came from a study of long-term antiretroviral therapy in people with HIV. Samples were assayed with immunoSEQ v3.0 at survey level. Using immunoSEQ multiplex PCR, the repertoire was profiled, and TCRdb retains in-frame clones only, with some absent. The sample shows approximately 9,700 clones, around 75% of them seen only once. With regard to this clone: Its antigen is still unknown.

In germline, CDR1 is SGDLS, CDR2 YYNGEE. With 4 bases removed from V and 7 bases from J, the gap between germline ends came to 17 bases. The CDR3 spans 14 residues. Notes on the study in general: Documentation of ART adherence, viral resistance or therapy changes was absent.

This sequence was found in a man aged 35 to 55 with HIV. The sample consisted of unsorted PBMCs, taken 1.8 years before starting antiretroviral therapy. The gene calls are TRBV9 and TRBJ1-1, with D possibly matching TRBD1 (6 bases). The CDR3 nucleotides read TGTGCCAGCAGCCCGGGAAGGGGGGAGAGTGAAGCTTTCTTT. Translated, it gives CASSPGRGESEAFF.